Listed here are 24 T cell receptor beta chains from one sample, sequenced in a study of fetal regulatory T cell absence and autoimmunity (dated by TCRdb to the late 2010s). The receptor library was made with the immunoSEQ multiplex PCR assay. Here the immuneACCESS table is served through TCRdb, limited to in-frame sequences with V and J called. Missing clones are a known gap in these copies; in checked studies unresolved V genes cover under half, and the rest lacks a known reason. The sample yields 46,000 or so clones; around 85% were counted once. The ten largest clonotypes hold 0.35% to 0.45% of the sample. Sequencing used cord blood. These receptors came from a newborn boy with IPEX syndrome.

V usage is TRBV30 and J usage is TRBJ2-1, with 12 bases that match TRBD2. V dropped 2 bases and J dropped 7; count of bases not matched to a gene: 18. This CDR3 is built from 19 residues. Germline-derived CDR1 and CDR2 are GTSNPN and SVGIG (reference sequence). The CDR3 bases are TGTGCCTGGAGTAAAACCCTCAAGGGACTAGCGGGCCAAAGGAATGAGCAGTTCTTC. Protein product: CAWSKTLKGLAGQRNEQFF. Full variable domain (outside the CDR3, taken from reference TRBV30 and TRBJ2-1): SQTIHQWPATLVQPVGSPLSLECTVEGTSNPNLYWYRQAAGRGLQLLFYSVGIGQISSEVPQNLSASRPQDRQFILSSKKLLLSDSGFYLCAWSKTLKGLAGQRNEQFFGPGTRLTVL.

V and J are TRBV7-6 and TRBJ1-1; D uncertain. Germline lookup yields CDR1 SGHVS and CDR2 FNYEAQ. V was clipped by 1 base and J by 6 bases, with 15 bases between them. The CDR3 spans 15 residues. CDR3 DNA: TGTGCCAGCAGCTTAGGGCTCAGCGCCACCTCTGAAGCTTTCTTT. Amino acid sequence: CASSLGLSATSEAFF. Drawing the rest from reference TRBV7-6 and TRBJ1-1, the complete variable domain is GAGVSQSPRYKVTKRGQDVALRCDPISGHVSLYWYRQALGQGPEFLTYFNYEAQQDKSGLPNDRFSAERPEGSISTLTIQRTEQRDSAMYRCASSLGLSATSEAFFGQGTRLTVV.

This clone was counted only a few times. V gene TRBV11-2 combines with J gene TRBJ1-2; the D is unclear. Looked up from germline, CDR1 is SGHAT and CDR2 is FQNNGV. This CDR3 region has 13 residues. V gave up 6 bases and J gave up 4 bases, with 12 bases separating them. The CDR3 region is CASSPAGSYGYTF. The DNA of the CDR3 is TGTGCCAGCAGTCCCGCCGGGAGCTATGGCTACACCTTC.

The count of this clone is one. This chain links TRBV5-4 with TRBJ2-5; 16 bases are shared with TRBD2. The CDR3 is 16 residues long. Looked up from germline, CDR1 is SGHNT and CDR2 is YYREEE (reference sequence). Trimming at V came to 4 bases and at J to 5 bases, leaving 5 bases not matched to a gene. The CDR3 sequence is CASSVPGLAGGETQYF. In nucleotides, the CDR3 is TGTGCCAGCAGCGTACCGGGACTAGCGGGGGGGGAGACCCAGTACTTC.

This clone was seen just once. The chain joins TRBV7-2 to TRBJ2-5; TRBD2 matches at 8 bases. The length of the CDR3 is 14 residues. Germline CDR1 is SGHTA and CDR2 is FQGNSA. Unmatched junction bases numbered 3, after V lost 1 base and J lost 5 bases. Here the CDR3 reads CASSLGLAFETQYF. The CDR3 coding sequence is TGTGCCAGCAGCTTAGGACTAGCGTTTGAGACCCAGTACTTC.

The chain joins TRBV18 to TRBJ2-3; D gene ambiguous. Germline values: CDR1 KGHSH, CDR2 LQKENI. CDR3 length: 15 residues. The V end was cut by 5 bases, the J end by 1 base, with 13 bases between. The CDR3 DNA reads TGTGCCAGCTCATCTACAATCGGCGGCACAGATACGCAGTATTTT. It encodes CASSSTIGGTDTQYF.

This chain links TRBV4-3 with TRBJ2-3; D is uncertain. V lost 1 base to trimming and J lost 0 bases, with 5 bases between them. Germline V gene data show CDR1 as LGHNA and CDR2 as YSLEER. This CDR3 spans 14 amino acids. The CDR3 reads CASSQGRSTDTQYF. The CDR3 nucleotides are TGCGCCAGCAGCCAAGGGCGGAGCACAGATACGCAGTATTTT.

This clone has more than one count but fewer than ten. The V and J genes are TRBV2 and TRBJ1-5; 7 positions agree with TRBD1. CDR1 is SNHLY and CDR2 is FYNNEI in the germline V gene. The CDR3 extends over 14 amino acids. V shed 7 bases, J shed 3 bases, and the junction held 6 bases outside the gene matches. For the CDR3, the DNA is TGTGCCAGCACCCAGACAGGGCCCAATCAGCCCCAGCATTTT. Translation: CASTQTGPNQPQHF.

This clone came up once. The chain links TRBV25-1 to TRBJ1-4, with D hard to call. In germline, CDR1 is MGHDK, CDR2 SYGVNS. The V and J ends lost 6 bases and 8 bases respectively, with 19 bases between them. This CDR3 has 15 residues. Here the CDR3 reads CASREQLGGREKLFF. The CDR3 DNA reads TGTGCCAGCAGGGAACAGCTGGGAGGACGGGAAAAACTGTTTTTT.

This chain links TRBV21-1 with TRBJ1-2. TRBV21-1 corresponds to a pseudogene. The length of the CDR3 is 16 residues. CDR3 DNA sequence: TGTGCCAGCAGCAAAGCCCCGGGGGCCAGTTACTATGGCTACACCTTC. Its protein is CASSKAPGASYYGYTF.

The chain recombines TRBV19 with TRBJ2-5, with a weak D call TRBD2 (6 bases). The CDR3 contains 14 residues. The germline V and J ends were trimmed by 2 bases and 5 bases, with 12 bases remaining between them. Germline V gene lookup returns CDR1 LNHDA and CDR2 SQIVND (reference sequence). CDR3 in DNA: TGTGCCAGTAGTATATCGGGGGTAGGCGAGACCCAGTACTTC. This encodes CASSISGVGETQYF. Full variable domain (missing parts from reference TRBV19 and TRBJ2-5): DGGITQSPKYLFRKEGQNVTLSCEQNLNHDAMYWYRQDPGQGLRLIYYSQIVNDFQKGDIAEGYSVSREKKESFPLTVTSAQKNPTAFYLCASSISGVGETQYFGPGTRLLVL.

The V gene is TRBV6-1, the J gene TRBJ2-1, with 11 bases fitting TRBD2. The trim removed 6 bases at V and 4 bases at J, leaving 5 bases unmatched. This CDR3 region has 15 residues. From germline, CDR1 is MNHNS and CDR2 SASEGT. The CDR3 region is CASRPLAGVYNEQFF. The CDR3 DNA is TGTGCCAGCAGGCCACTAGCGGGGGTTTACAATGAGCAGTTCTTC.

The gene calls are TRBV29-1 and TRBJ1-3; 7 bases are shared with TRBD1. Germline V gene data show CDR1 as SQVTM and CDR2 as ANQGSEA. The CDR3 has 14 amino acids. J gave up 6 bases and V 7 bases, and 12 bases lay outside the gene matches. DNA for the CDR3: TGCAGCGCCGACAGGGACGGAGACCAAAACACCATATATTTT. As protein: CSADRDGDQNTIYF.

The chain recombines TRBV5-1 with TRBJ1-1; 12 bases map to TRBD1. Germline V gene data show CDR1 as SGHRS and CDR2 as YFSETQ. Trimming removed 4 bases from V and 0 bases from J; junction bases left unmatched: 7. The CDR3 is 17 residues long. CDR3 residues: CASSLGTGGVVNTEAFF. CDR3 bases: TGCGCCAGCAGCCTCGGGACAGGGGGCGTCGTGAACACTGAAGCTTTCTTT.

The V and J genes are TRBV6-1 and TRBJ1-3; D ambiguous. V lost 3 bases to trimming and J lost 6 bases, with 3 bases between them. The CDR3 consists of 11 residues. From germline, CDR1 is MNHNS and CDR2 SASEGT. CDR3: CASSDPNTIYF. The DNA for the CDR3 is TGTGCCAGCAGTGACCCAAACACCATATATTTT.

The rearrangement links TRBV27 to TRBJ2-1, with 11 bases that match TRBD1. CDR1 is MNHEY, CDR2 SMNVEV, per germline (reference sequence). The CDR3 has 17 amino acids. V shed 1 base, J shed 4 bases, and the junction held 6 bases outside the gene matches. The CDR3 sequence: CASSLWGQGVTYNEQFF. CDR3 DNA: TGTGCCAGCAGTTTATGGGGACAGGGGGTTACATACAATGAGCAGTTCTTC.

The chain joins TRBV27 to TRBJ1-1, with D possibly matching TRBD1 (6 bases). The V and J ends lost 8 bases and 10 bases respectively, with 20 bases between them. CDR1 is MNHEY and CDR2 is SMNVEV in the germline V gene (reference sequence). The CDR3 has 13 amino acids. The CDR3 DNA reads TGTGCCAGCCCTCATCCACAGGGATGGAGAGCTTTCTTT. Protein product: CASPHPQGWRAFF.

This clone was seen a few times. The genes are TRBV7-9 and TRBJ1-1; D is uncertain. The CDR3 runs 12 residues. Germline V lookup: CDR1 SEHNR, CDR2 FQNEAQ (reference sequence). V lost 3 bases, J lost 2 bases, and 4 bases lay in between. The CDR3 DNA sequence: TGTGCCAGCAGCTTCCCTAACACTGAAGCTTTCTTT. It codes for CASSFPNTEAFF.

The gene calls are TRBV9 and TRBJ2-1, with 9 bases that match TRBD2. CDR3 length equals 15 residues. V trimming: 0 bases; J trimming: 2 bases; junction bases outside the gene matches: 0. Looked up from germline, CDR1 is SGDLS and CDR2 is YYNGEE. CDR3 bases: TGTGCCAGCAGCGTAGGGACTAGCGCCTACAATGAGCAGTTCTTC. It is translated as CASSVGTSAYNEQFF.

This clone showed up just once. The chain is built from TRBV5-8 and TRBJ2-2; D is undetermined. Deletions cut 2 bases from V and 6 bases from J, with 11 bases between. The CDR3 is 14 residues long. Germline V gene sequence: CDR1 SGHTS, CDR2 YDEGEE. The DNA of the CDR3 is TGTGCCAGCAGCTTTGATGTTCTCCCCGGGGAGCTGTTTTTT. As protein: CASSFDVLPGELFF.

The rearrangement joins TRBV5-1 to TRBJ1-3; D gene unclear. Trimming took off 4 bases at V and 1 base at J, with 9 bases between the two ends. The CDR3 consists of 14 residues. Germline V gene lookup returns CDR1 SGHRS and CDR2 YFSETQ. CDR3 in amino acids: CASSQGTSGNTIYF. The CDR3 DNA reads as TGCGCCAGCAGCCAAGGAACGTCTGGAAACACCATATATTTT. The full variable domain, in which reference TRBV5-1 and TRBJ1-3 provide the parts outside the CDR3, is KAGVTQTPRYLIKTRGQQVTLSCSPISGHRSVSWYQQTPGQGLQFLFEYFSETQRNKGNFPGRFSGRQFSNSRSEMNVSTLELGDSALYLCASSQGTSGNTIYFGEGSWLTVV.

The rearrangement links TRBV29-1 to TRBJ1-1, with TRBD1 as a possible D gene (5 bases). The germline CDR1 and CDR2 sequences are SQVTM and ANQGSEA. V was shortened by 7 bases and J by 3 bases, with 15 bases between the two germline ends. The CDR3 runs 13 residues. The DNA of the CDR3 is TGCAGCGCAAGTCGGGGACGGGACACTGAAGCTTTCTTT. It encodes CSASRGRDTEAFF. The variable domain in full, completed from reference TRBV29-1 and TRBJ1-1, reads SAVISQKPSRDICQRGTSLTIQCQVDSQVTMMFWYRQQPGQSLTLIATANQGSEATYESGFVIDKFPISRPNLTFSTLTVSNMSPEDSSIYLCSASRGRDTEAFFGQGTRLTVV.

This sequence joins TRBV19 and TRBJ1-2; 9 bases fit TRBD1. V lost 5 bases to trimming and J lost 7 bases; unmatched junction nucleotides: 14. CDR1 and CDR2 from the germline V gene are LNHDA and SQIVND (reference sequence). The CDR3 runs to 16 residues. The CDR3 is CASSSSGTGWLAGYTF. The CDR3 region has the DNA TGTGCCAGTAGTTCCTCCGGGACAGGGTGGTTGGCTGGCTACACCTTC.

This clone was picked up one time. The V and J genes are TRBV6-6 and TRBJ1-3, with 9 bases that match TRBD1. The CDR3 totals 15 residues. The J segment lost 2 bases and the V segment lost 3 bases, leaving 2 bases of the junction unmatched. CDR1 is MNHNY, CDR2 SVGAGI, per germline (reference sequence). CDR3 nucleotides: TGTGCCAGCAGTTATAGACAGGGGGCTGGAAACACCATATATTTT. It encodes CASSYRQGAGNTIYF.